Included here is one TCR beta chain sequence, with context. Its cognate antigen has yet to be identified. No much larger clone is present one base from it, and per-base qualities are unavailable. CDR3 length: 16 amino acids, cysteine to phenylalanine. Of the read, only the CDR3 DNA is kept; its 48 bases are in frame from base 1. CDR1 MNHEY and CDR2 SMNVEV are derived from the germline V gene (reference sequence). V has 1 base trimmed and J has 8 bases trimmed; junction bases matching no gene number 9. Donors were a few dozen systemically healthy Caucasian individuals from Russia aged roughly 6 to 100 years. Each donor gave approximately 10 milliliters of peripheral blood, collected into EDTA-treated Vacutainer tubes. PBMCs were isolated by Ficoll-Paque density-gradient centrifugation, with at least 6.5 million obtained per sample. Total RNA was extracted from PBMCs with Trizol reagent, with at least 6 micrograms obtained per sample. Naive CD45RAhigh/CD27high T cell percentages were measured by flow cytometry on a PBMC aliquot from every donor.

The data were obtained in a study of blood T cells in healthy people across ages (dated by TCRdb to the mid-2010s). With respect to the entire study: In model experiments, template switching captured roughly one uniquely barcoded TCR beta cDNA molecule for every two T cells. To avoid experimental bias, donors of different ages were randomly spread across the sequencing lanes. The study measured age-related changes in TCR beta repertoire diversity using deep sequencing normalized with unique cDNA molecular identifiers. The donors were split into four age groups: young (average around 15 years), middle-aged (39), aged (more than 60) and long-lived (approximately 89). Two additional independent replicas of 1 million unique cDNA reads from the same blood draw were analyzed for two donors (one aged 18 to 30 and one aged 80 or older). The full study reports these points: Total diversity estimates from one million sequenced T cells were considered lower bounds and underestimates. The percentage of naive T cells measured by flow cytometry correlated strongly with observed TCR beta diversity. Because the CMV infection status of the donors was unknown, age-related changes in expanded clonotypes may potentially have been confounded. Compared with the aged group, the long-lived group had more naive CD4+ T cells, fewer expanded clones and increased TCR diversity, a pattern suggesting age selection. Conclusive comparison of naive and antigen-experienced compartments was prevented by the profiling of bulk unsorted PBMCs. Observed TCR beta diversity per million T cells fell roughly linearly with age, and a significant reduction was already apparent by age about 38.

The library was generated by 5' RACE. The listed sequencing device is Illumina HiSeq 2500. A second roughly 6 to 11 cycle PCR used a sample-barcoded 5' primer and a J-beta primer mix. A template-switch 5' adaptor carrying 12 random nucleotides introduced a unique molecular identifier onto each TCR beta cDNA molecule. Each sample yielded at least 3 million CDR3-containing paired-end reads. First-strand cDNA synthesis was performed from all RNA using the Mint cDNA synthesis kit, with priming by a TRBC-specific oligonucleotide. After uracil-DNA glycosylase treatment, a first 18-cycle PCR used universal primers M1SS and BC2_uni_R on all cDNA. On the authors' methods: Each sample was normalized by randomly selecting 1 million high-quality reads, each carrying a distinct molecular identifier. Reads sharing molecular identifiers were discarded rather than binned into consensus sequences. MiTCR, set to a Q25 quality threshold and the strictest error-elimination algorithm, was used for CDR3 identification, clonotype clustering and error correction. A nonparametric unseen species model using Euler transformation provided a lower-bound estimate of total TCR beta diversity. TCRdb took the public reads, trimmed them with fastp at Q25, ran MiXCR for clone calling and kept in-frame beta chains. A single entry per CDR3 protein holds the most common genes and DNA from its merged rows. These V and J calls rely on TCRdb rather than the paper's analysis. This sample has over 1,200,000 distinct CDR3 sequences in its table, and approximately 59% of those were observed once. Approximately 7% of the sample rests with the top ten.

The sample consisted of blood. This clonotype was sampled from a man between 18 and 29 years old in good health. This sequence uses TRBV27 and TRBJ2-1, with 9 bases matching TRBD2. The CDR3 corresponds to CASSLLGTSSLYEQFF. The base sequence is TGTGCCAGCAGTTTATTGGGGACTAGCTCGCTCTATGAGCAGTTCTTC.